The clone carrying this TCR beta chain came up once. CDR1 SGHRS and CDR2 YFSETQ come from the germline V gene. This CDR3 spans 18 amino acids. V shed 0 bases and J shed 4 bases, with 21 bases lying between them. The entry originates in a study of shared clonotypes between healthy human individuals. In the study overall: CD8 memory received one plate per donor, CD8 naive two, CD4 memory three and CD4 naive three.

Splitting the CD4+ cells yielded a CD45RA+ naive subset and a CD45RA-negative memory subset. At a deep level, the assay was run. Only in-frame clones appear in the TCRdb table, and some are missing; sequencing was by immunoSEQ multiplex PCR. The sample lists 2 million to 2.5 million clones, 93% occurring once. The sequenced sample consisted of naive CD4+ T cells from PBMCs. Documented subset: CD45RA+ positively selected. This TCR was sampled from a man younger than 30 in good health. Some clones in this sample may be carry-over from other donors' samples. V and J are TRBV5-1 and TRBJ2-3; tentative D call: TRBD2 (6 bases). CDR3: CASSLVTLGGASPDTQYF. CDR3 nucleotides: TGCGCCAGCAGCTTGGTTACTCTGGGGGGTGCGAGTCCAGATACGCAGTATTTT.